The next 7 T cell receptor beta chains were all read from a single sample in a study of T-cell memory formation after mild COVID-19. TCRdb used MiXCR to reprocess the 5' RACE reads, holding one entry per CDR3 protein. The profile shows around 200,000 distinct CDR3 sequences, roughly 27% of them singletons. The sequenced sample consisted of PBMCs or a T cell subset sorted from them (not recorded which). Receptors were obtained from an adult woman who had mild COVID-19 (a few samples of this study predate the infection). Cell type and time point are not known.

There are many counts of this clonotype. This chain uses TRBV6-1 with TRBJ1-5, with D hard to call. There are 13 residues in the CDR3. Deletions cut 2 bases from V and 8 bases from J, with 10 bases between. Germline V gene lookup returns CDR1 MNHNS and CDR2 SASEGT. The CDR3: CASSERELEPQHF. The CDR3 DNA reads as TGTGCCAGCAGTGAAAGGGAGTTGGAGCCCCAGCATTTT.

This clonotype occurred a few times. V gene TRBV7-8 combines with J gene TRBJ2-1, with no clear D. V was clipped by 0 bases and J by 4 bases, with 10 bases between them. Germline V CDR1 and CDR2: SGHVS, FQNEAQ. The CDR3 runs to 15 residues. The DNA of the CDR3 is TGTGCCAGCAGCTTAGCAGGGTGGGCTTACAATGAGCAGTTCTTC. Translated, it gives CASSLAGWAYNEQFF.

This chain connects TRBV15 to TRBJ1-3; no firm D call. Germline loops: CDR1 LNHNV, CDR2 YYDKDF (reference sequence). There are 16 residues in the CDR3. V was shortened by 3 bases and J by 0 bases, with 12 bases between the two germline ends. CDR3 bases: TGTGCCACCAGCAGGGCCCAGGCGCACTCTGGAAACACCATATATTTT. It translates to CATSRAQAHSGNTIYF.

This sequence joins TRBV4-1 and TRBJ1-5, with a possible D match to TRBD1 (5 bases). The CDR3 consists of 16 residues. V was clipped by 2 bases and J by 2 bases, with 13 bases between them. CDR1 and CDR2 (germline): MGHRA, YSYEKL. The CDR3 here is CASSQFLTGGNQPQHF. CDR3 DNA: TGCGCCAGCAGCCAATTCTTAACGGGGGGCAATCAGCCCCAGCATTTT.

This clonotype was detected a few times. The chain combines TRBV6-5 with TRBJ1-4; perhaps TRBD1 as D (6 bases). Germline assignment: CDR1 MNHEY and CDR2 SVGAGI. Trimming cost V 0 bases and J 4 bases, with 12 bases left between them. This CDR3 is 16 amino acids long. The CDR3 coding sequence is TGTGCCAGCAGTTACTCGAGGGGGTCCCTTAATGAAAAACTGTTTTTT. Its protein is CASSYSRGSLNEKLFF.

The DNA for the CDR3 is TGCAGTGCCGCAACTCAGGGACTAGCCAAAAACATTCAGTACTTC. Its translation: CSAATQGLAKNIQYF. The V call is TRBV20-1, the J call TRBJ2-4; TRBD2 is a possible D gene (6 bases). Germline CDR1 reads DFQATT; CDR2 reads SNEGSKA (reference sequence). The CDR3 is 15 amino acids. The germline V and J ends were trimmed by 6 bases and 0 bases, with 15 bases remaining between them.

This clonotype appeared a few times. The chain recombines TRBV24-1 with TRBJ2-1, with TRBD2 matching 8 bases. Germline trimming cut 0 bases from V and 14 bases from J; bases unmatched to any gene: 8. This CDR3 contains 14 residues. Germline V CDR1 and CDR2: KGHDR, SFDVKD. CDR3 amino acids: CATSDLASGGPKFF. DNA of the CDR3: TGTGCCACCAGTGATTTGGCCAGCGGGGGACCGAAGTTCTTC.